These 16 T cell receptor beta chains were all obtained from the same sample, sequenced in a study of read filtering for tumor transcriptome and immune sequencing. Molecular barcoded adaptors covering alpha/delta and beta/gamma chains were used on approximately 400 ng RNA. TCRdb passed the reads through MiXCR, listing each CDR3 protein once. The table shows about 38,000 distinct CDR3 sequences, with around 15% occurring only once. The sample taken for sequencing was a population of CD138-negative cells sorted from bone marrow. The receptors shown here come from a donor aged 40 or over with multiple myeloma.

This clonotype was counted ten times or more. The CDR3 loop is CAIRRDGSSTDTQYF. The CDR3 DNA reads TGTGCCATCAGGAGGGACGGCTCTAGCACAGATACGCAGTATTTT. The chain joins TRBV10-3 to TRBJ2-3; D possibly uses TRBD1 or TRBD2 (5 bases each). V was shortened by 6 bases and J by 0 bases, with 13 bases between the two germline ends. This CDR3 comprises 15 residues. Germline CDR1 and CDR2: ENHRY and SYGVKD.

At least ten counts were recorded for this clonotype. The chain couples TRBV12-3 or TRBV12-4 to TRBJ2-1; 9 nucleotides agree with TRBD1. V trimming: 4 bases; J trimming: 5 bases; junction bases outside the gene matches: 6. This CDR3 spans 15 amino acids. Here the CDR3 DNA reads TGTGCCAGCAGTTCACAGGGGGCATACAACAATGAGCAGTTCTTC. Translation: CASSSQGAYNNEQFF.

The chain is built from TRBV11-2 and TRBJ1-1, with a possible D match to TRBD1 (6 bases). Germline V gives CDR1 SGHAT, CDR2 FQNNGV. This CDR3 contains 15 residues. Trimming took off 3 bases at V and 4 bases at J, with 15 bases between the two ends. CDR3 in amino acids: CASSFRFQGTTEAFF. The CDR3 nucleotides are TGTGCCAGCAGCTTCCGTTTTCAGGGGACCACTGAAGCTTTCTTT.

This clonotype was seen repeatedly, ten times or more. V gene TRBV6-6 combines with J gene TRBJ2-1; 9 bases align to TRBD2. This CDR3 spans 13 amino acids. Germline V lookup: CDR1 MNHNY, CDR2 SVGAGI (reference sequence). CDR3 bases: TGTGCAGGGTCTTTAGCGGGGGTAGGTGAGCAGTTCTTC. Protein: CAGSLAGVGEQFF.

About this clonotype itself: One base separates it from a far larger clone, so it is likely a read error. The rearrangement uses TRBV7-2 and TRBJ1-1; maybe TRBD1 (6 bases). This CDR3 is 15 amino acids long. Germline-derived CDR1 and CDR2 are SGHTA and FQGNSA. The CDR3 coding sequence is TGTGCCAGCAGCATGTACAGGGTTATTAACACTGGAGCTTTCTTT. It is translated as CASSMYRVINTGAFF.

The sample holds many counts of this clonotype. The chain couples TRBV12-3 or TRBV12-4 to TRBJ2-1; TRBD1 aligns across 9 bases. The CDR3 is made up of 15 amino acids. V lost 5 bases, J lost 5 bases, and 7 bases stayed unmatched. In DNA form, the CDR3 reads TGTGCCAGCAGTATTCGGACAGGGGCTAACAATGAGCAGTTCTTC. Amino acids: CASSIRTGANNEQFF.

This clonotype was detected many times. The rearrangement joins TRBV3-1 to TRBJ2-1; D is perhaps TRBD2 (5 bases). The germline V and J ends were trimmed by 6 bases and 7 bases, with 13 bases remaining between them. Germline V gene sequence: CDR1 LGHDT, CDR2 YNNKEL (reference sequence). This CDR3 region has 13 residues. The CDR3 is CASRVLGGNEQFF. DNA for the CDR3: TGTGCCAGCAGAGTATTGGGCGGGAATGAGCAGTTCTTC.

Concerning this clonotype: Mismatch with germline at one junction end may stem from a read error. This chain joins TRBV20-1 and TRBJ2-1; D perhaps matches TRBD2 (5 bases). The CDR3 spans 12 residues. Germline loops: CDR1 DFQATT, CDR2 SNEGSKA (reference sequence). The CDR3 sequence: CSPWARRDEQLF. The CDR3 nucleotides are TGCAGTCCTTGGGCCCGACGGGATGAGCAGCTCTTC.

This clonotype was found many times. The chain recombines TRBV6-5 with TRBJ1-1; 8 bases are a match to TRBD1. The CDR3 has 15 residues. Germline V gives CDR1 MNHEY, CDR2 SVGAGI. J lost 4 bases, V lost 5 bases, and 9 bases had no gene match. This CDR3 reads CASSPTTGASTEAFF. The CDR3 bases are TGTGCCAGCAGTCCTACGACAGGGGCTAGCACTGAAGCTTTCTTT.

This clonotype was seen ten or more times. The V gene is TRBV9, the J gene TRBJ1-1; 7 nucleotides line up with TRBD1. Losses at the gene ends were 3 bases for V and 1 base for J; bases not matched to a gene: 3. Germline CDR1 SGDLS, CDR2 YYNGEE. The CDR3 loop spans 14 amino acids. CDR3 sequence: CASSAWTGNTEAFF. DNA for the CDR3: TGTGCCAGCAGCGCGTGGACAGGGAACACTGAAGCTTTCTTT.

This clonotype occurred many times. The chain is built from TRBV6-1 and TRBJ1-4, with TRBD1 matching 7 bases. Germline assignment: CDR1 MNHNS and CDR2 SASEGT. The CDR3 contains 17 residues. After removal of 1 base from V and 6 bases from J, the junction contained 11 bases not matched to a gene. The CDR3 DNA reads TGTGCCAGCAGTGAAGTGGCAGGGGGAAGTTACGATGAAAAACTGTTTTTT. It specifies CASSEVAGGSYDEKLFF.

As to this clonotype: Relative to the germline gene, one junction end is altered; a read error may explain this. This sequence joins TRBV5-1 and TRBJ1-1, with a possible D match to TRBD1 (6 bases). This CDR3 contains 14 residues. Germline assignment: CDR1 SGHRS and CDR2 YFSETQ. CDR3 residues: CASSSRTANTEALF. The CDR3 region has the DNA TGCGCCAGCAGCTCCCGGACAGCGAACACAGAAGCTCTCTTT.

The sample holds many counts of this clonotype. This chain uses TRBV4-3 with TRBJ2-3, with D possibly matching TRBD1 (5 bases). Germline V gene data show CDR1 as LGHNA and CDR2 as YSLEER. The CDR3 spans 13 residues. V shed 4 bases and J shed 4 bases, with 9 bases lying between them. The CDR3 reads CASSLQVPDTQYF. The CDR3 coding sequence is TGCGCCAGCAGCCTACAGGTCCCAGATACGCAGTATTTT.

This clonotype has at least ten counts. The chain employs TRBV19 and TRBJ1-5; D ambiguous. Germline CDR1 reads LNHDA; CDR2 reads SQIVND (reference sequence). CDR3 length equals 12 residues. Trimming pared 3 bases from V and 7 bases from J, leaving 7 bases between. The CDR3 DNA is TGTGCCAGTAGTATCAGGTCCCAGCCCCAGCATTTT. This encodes CASSIRSQPQHF.

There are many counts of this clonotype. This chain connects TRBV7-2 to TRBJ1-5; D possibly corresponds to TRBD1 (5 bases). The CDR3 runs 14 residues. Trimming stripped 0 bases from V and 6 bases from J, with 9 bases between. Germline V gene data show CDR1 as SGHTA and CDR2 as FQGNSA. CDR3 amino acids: CASSLAWGGQPQHF. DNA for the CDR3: TGTGCCAGCAGCTTAGCCTGGGGGGGTCAGCCCCAGCATTTT.

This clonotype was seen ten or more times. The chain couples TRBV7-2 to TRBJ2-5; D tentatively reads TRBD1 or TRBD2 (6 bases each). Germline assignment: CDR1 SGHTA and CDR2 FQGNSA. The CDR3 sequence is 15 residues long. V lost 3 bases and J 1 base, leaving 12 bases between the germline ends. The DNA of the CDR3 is TGTGCCAGCAGCTTGGGGGGCAGCGGCCAAGAGACCCAGTACTTC. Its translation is CASSLGGSGQETQYF.